These 10 T cell receptor beta chains share one sample of origin, sequenced in a study of T-cell memory formation after mild COVID-19. TCRdb passed the 5' RACE reads through MiXCR, listing each CDR3 protein once. The profile covers 250,000 to 350,000 distinct CDR3 sequences, with around 16% appearing a single time and more than 20% taken by the ten largest. Sample: PBMCs or a T cell subset sorted from them (not recorded which). The receptors were gathered from a man aged 18 to 29 who had mild COVID-19 (a few samples of this study predate the infection). Cell type and time point are not known.

The CDR3, as DNA: TGTGCCACCAGTGATCTGGGGAACACCGGGGAGCTGTTTTTT. Protein sequence: CATSDLGNTGELFF. This chain joins TRBV24-1 and TRBJ2-2; the D is unclear. The V end was cut by 3 bases, the J end by 1 base, with 5 bases between. The CDR3 totals 14 residues. CDR1 is KGHDR, CDR2 SFDVKD, per germline.

The CDR3: CASSQEIWATNYGYTF. The CDR3 DNA is TGCGCCAGCAGCCAAGAAATATGGGCGACAAACTATGGCTACACCTTC. This chain joins TRBV4-1 and TRBJ1-2; D unresolved. Germline V gene lookup returns CDR1 MGHRA and CDR2 YSYEKL. The CDR3 is 16 residues long. The V end was cut by 0 bases, the J end by 2 bases, with 13 bases between.

This CDR3 is CASSLTSNRGEKLFF. CDR3 nucleotide sequence: TGTGCCAGCTCACTGACTTCTAATAGAGGTGAAAAACTGTTTTTT. The chain links TRBV18 to TRBJ1-4; D unclear. Germline V gene data show CDR1 as KGHSH and CDR2 as LQKENI. The CDR3 is 15 residues long. V was clipped by 4 bases and J by 7 bases, with 16 bases between them.

There are many counts of this clonotype. The J gene is TRBJ1-1, the V gene TRBV18, with a weak D call TRBD1 (5 bases). Trimming took off 6 bases at V and 6 bases at J, with 14 bases between the two ends. CDR3 size: 13 residues. Germline assignment: CDR1 KGHSH and CDR2 LQKENI. The CDR3 loop is CASSPYFRAEAFF. Here the CDR3 DNA reads TGTGCCAGCTCCCCTTATTTCAGGGCTGAAGCTTTCTTT.

V and J are TRBV7-9 and TRBJ2-2; possibly TRBD2 for D (6 bases). Germline V CDR1 and CDR2: SEHNR, FQNEAQ (reference sequence). Trimming pared 5 bases from V and 5 bases from J, leaving 15 bases between. The CDR3 runs 15 residues. CDR3 DNA sequence: TGTGCCAGCAGCCCTCGGGAGCAGCATACCGGGGAGCTGTTTTTT. Protein: CASSPREQHTGELFF. The variable domain in full, completed from reference TRBV7-9 and TRBJ2-2, reads DTGVSQNPRHKITKRGQNVTFRCDPISEHNRLYWYRQTLGQGPEFLTYFQNEAQLEKSRLLSDRFSAERPKGSFSTLEIQRTEQGDSAMYLCASSPREQHTGELFFGEGSRLTVL.

The J gene is TRBJ2-1, the V gene TRBV15, with a weak D call TRBD2 (6 bases). This CDR3 has 19 residues. The ends were cut back, 2 bases at V and 7 bases at J, with 27 bases in the middle. The germline gives CDR1 LNHNV, CDR2 YYDKDF (reference sequence). The chain's CDR3 is CATSRQGGFGSRERNEQFF. DNA of the CDR3: TGTGCCACCAGCAGACAAGGAGGGTTTGGCAGTCGAGAGAGGAATGAGCAGTTCTTC.

The CDR3 bases are TGTGCCAGCAGCGCCCTGACTAGCGGGGGAACGGAGACCCAGTACTTC. Protein product: CASSALTSGGTETQYF. The rearrangement uses TRBV7-9 and TRBJ2-5, with 12 bases identical to TRBD2. The CDR3 is 16 residues long. Germline V gives CDR1 SEHNR, CDR2 FQNEAQ (reference sequence). The V gene end was trimmed by 5 bases and the J gene end by 5 bases; junction bases not matched to a gene: 9.

The chain combines TRBV6-6 with TRBJ1-5; 12 bases align to TRBD1. J gave up 7 bases and V 0 bases, and 13 bases lay outside the gene matches. This CDR3 has 19 amino acids. The germline V gene has CDR1 MNHNY and CDR2 SVGAGI (reference sequence). CDR3 nucleotides: TGTGCCAGCAGTTACTCGGCGCCGGGACAGGGGGCACTTGGGCAGCCCCAGCATTTT. Protein product: CASSYSAPGQGALGQPQHF.

The gene calls are TRBV10-3 and TRBJ2-4; a weak D match, TRBD1 (6 bases). V was pared by 6 bases and J by 5 bases, with 11 bases between. This CDR3 comprises 13 residues. Germline V gene lookup returns CDR1 ENHRY and CDR2 SYGVKD. CDR3 amino acids: CAIRGTGQNIQYF. CDR3 in DNA: TGTGCCATCAGGGGCACAGGGCAAAACATTCAGTACTTC.

This clonotype was detected only a few times. The J gene is TRBJ2-5, the V gene TRBV11-2; D is ambiguous. V was clipped by 1 base and J by 9 bases, with 15 bases between them. The CDR3 contains 14 residues. Looked up from germline, CDR1 is SGHAT and CDR2 is FQNNGV. The chain's CDR3 is CASSLARAPGAQYF. The CDR3 nucleotides read TGTGCCAGCAGCTTAGCCCGGGCCCCTGGGGCCCAGTACTTC.